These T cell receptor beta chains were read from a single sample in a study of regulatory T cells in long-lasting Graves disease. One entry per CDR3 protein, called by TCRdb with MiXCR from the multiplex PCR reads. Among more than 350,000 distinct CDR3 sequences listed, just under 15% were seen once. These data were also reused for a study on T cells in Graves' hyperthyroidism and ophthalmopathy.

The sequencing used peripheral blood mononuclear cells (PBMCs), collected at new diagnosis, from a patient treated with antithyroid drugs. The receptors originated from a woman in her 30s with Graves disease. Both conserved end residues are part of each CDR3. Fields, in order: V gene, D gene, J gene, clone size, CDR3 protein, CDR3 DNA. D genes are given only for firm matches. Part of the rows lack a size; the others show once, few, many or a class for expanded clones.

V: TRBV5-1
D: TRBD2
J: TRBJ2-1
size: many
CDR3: CASSSLQGLTGALEQFF
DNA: TGCGCCAGCAGCTCCCTGCAGGGACTAACGGGAGCTCTTGAGCAGTTCTTC

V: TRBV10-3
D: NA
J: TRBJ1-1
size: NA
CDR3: CAITSPGGGRRRAFF
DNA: TGTGCCATCACCTCCCCCGGAGGGGGTCGGCGAAGAGCTTTCTTT

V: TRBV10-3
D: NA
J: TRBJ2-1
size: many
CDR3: CAISESWGDEQFF
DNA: TGTGCCATCAGTGAGTCGTGGGGGGATGAGCAGTTCTTC

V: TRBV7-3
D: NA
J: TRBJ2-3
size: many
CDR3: CASSLIHTDTQYF
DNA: TGTGCCAGCAGCTTAATCCATACAGATACGCAGTATTTT

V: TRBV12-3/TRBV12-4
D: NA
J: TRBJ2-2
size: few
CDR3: CASSPSRRGDTGELFF
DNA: TGTGCCAGCAGTCCTAGTCGAAGGGGAGATACCGGGGAGCTGTTTTTT

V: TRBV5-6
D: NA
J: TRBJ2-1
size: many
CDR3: CASSAGGTTKIF
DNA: TGTGCCAGCAGCGCTGGGGGAACCACAAAGATCTTC

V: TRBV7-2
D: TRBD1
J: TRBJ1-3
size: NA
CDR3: CASSSVLDRDRNTIYF
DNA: TGTGCCAGCAGCTCCGTTTTGGACAGGGATAGAAACACCATATATTTT

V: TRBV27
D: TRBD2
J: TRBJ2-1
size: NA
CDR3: CASSLGATSPREQFF
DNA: TGTGCCAGCAGTTTAGGGGCGACTAGCCCCCGTGAGCAGTTCTTC

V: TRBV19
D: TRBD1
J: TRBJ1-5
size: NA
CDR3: CASSIDQGGGQPQHF
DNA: TGTGCCAGTAGTATAGATCAGGGGGGAGGTCAGCCCCAGCATTTT

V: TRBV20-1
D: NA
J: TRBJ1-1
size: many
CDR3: CSASLGQTNTEAFF
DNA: TGCAGTGCTAGCCTAGGACAGACGAACACTGAAGCTTTCTTT

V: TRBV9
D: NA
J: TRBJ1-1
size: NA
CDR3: CASSVGPGLYEAFF
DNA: TGTGCCAGCAGCGTAGGCCCCGGACTCTACGAAGCTTTCTTT

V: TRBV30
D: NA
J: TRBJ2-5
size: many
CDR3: CAWSVMGQSETQYF
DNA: TGTGCCTGGAGTGTAATGGGTCAGTCAGAGACCCAGTACTTC

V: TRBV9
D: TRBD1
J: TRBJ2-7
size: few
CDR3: CASSVSDRAYEQYF
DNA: TGTGCCAGCAGCGTATCGGACAGGGCCTACGAGCAGTACTTC

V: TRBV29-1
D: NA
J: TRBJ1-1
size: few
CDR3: CSVVGFGTEAFF
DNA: TGCAGCGTTGTGGGATTCGGCACTGAAGCTTTCTTT

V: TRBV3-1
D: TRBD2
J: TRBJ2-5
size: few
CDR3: CASNQGRSGSGVVETQYF
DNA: TGTGCCAGCAACCAAGGGAGGAGCGGGAGTGGGGTAGTAGAGACCCAGTACTTC

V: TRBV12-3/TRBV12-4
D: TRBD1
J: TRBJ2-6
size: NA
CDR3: CASKGTGGAGANVLTF
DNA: TGTGCCAGCAAGGGGACAGGGGGCGCTGGGGCCAACGTCCTGACTTTC

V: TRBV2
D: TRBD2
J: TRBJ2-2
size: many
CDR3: CASSDAALAGGARELFF
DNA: TGTGCCAGCAGTGATGCGGCGCTAGCGGGAGGGGCGAGGGAGCTGTTTTTT

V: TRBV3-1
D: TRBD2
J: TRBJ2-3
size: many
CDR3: CASSQEGAGFTDTQYF
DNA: TGTGCCAGCAGCCAAGAAGGAGCGGGATTCACAGATACGCAGTATTTT

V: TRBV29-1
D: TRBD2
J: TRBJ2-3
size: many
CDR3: CSVVGRGSTDTQYF
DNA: TGCAGCGTTGTGGGGCGGGGGAGCACAGATACGCAGTATTTT

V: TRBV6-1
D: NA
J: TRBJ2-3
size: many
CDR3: CASSPEGVHTDTQYF
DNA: TGTGCCAGCAGCCCCGAGGGGGTGCATACAGATACGCAGTATTTT

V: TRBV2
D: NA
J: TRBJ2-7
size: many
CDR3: CASSERLSSYEQYF
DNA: TGTGCCAGCAGTGAGAGGTTAAGCTCCTACGAGCAGTACTTC

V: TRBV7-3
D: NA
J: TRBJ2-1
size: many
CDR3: CASSLSGALYNEQFF
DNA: TGTGCCAGCAGCTTATCGGGAGCCCTCTACAATGAGCAGTTCTTC

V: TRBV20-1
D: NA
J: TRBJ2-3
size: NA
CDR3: CSAREDQTGTDTQYF
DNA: TGCAGTGCTAGAGAGGACCAGACGGGCACAGATACGCAGTATTTT

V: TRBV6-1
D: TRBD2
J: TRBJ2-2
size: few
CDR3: CASNLAGGLIGELFF
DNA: TGTGCCAGCAATCTAGCGGGAGGGCTCATCGGGGAGCTGTTTTTT

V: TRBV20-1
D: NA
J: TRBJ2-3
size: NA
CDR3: CSASGTGLRTDTQYF
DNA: TGCAGTGCTAGCGGAACAGGGCTACGCACAGATACGCAGTATTTT

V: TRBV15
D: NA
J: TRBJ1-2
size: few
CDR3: CATSRETAEITNYGYTF
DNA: TGTGCCACCAGCAGAGAGACAGCGGAAATAACTAACTATGGCTACACCTTC

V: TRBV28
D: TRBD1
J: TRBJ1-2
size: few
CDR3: CASSPFRDRAQANYGYTF
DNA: TGTGCCAGCAGTCCATTCCGGGACAGGGCACAGGCTAACTATGGCTACACCTTC

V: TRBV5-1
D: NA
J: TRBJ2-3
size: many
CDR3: CASSQYMGDTQYF
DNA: TGTGCCAGCAGCCAATACATGGGCGATACGCAGTATTTT

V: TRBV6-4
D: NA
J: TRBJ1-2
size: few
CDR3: CASSPQAGTNYGYTF
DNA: TGTGCCAGCAGTCCTCAGGCCGGTACTAACTATGGCTACACCTTC